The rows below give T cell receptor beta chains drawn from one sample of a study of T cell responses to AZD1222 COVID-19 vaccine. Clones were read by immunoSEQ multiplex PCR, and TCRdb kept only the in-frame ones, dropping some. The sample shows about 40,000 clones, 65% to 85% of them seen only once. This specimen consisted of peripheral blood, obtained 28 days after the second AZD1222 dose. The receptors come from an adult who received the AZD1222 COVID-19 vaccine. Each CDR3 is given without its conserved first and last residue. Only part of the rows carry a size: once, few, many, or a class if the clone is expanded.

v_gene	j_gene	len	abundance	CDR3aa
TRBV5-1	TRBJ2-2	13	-	ASRPTGPATGELF
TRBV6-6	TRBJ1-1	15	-	ASSPAHRGQGNTEAF
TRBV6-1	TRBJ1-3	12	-	ASSEYISGNTIY
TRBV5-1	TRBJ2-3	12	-	ASTERGNTDTQY
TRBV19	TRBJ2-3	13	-	ASSTRTGGPDTQY
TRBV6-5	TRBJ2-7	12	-	ASSPRAINYEQY
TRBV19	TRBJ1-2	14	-	ASSTLRSRDNYGYT
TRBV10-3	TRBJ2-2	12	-	AISEGQGTGELF
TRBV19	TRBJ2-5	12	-	ASSLGTIQETQY
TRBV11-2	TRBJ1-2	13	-	ASSLDRGVPYGYT
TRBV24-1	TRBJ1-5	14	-	ATSDPDRGNNQPQH
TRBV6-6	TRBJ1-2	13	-	ASRLSPTDSYGYT
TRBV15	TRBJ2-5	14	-	ATSRDLTGGQETQY
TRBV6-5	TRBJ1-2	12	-	ASREPAGRGGYT
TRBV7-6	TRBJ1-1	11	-	ASSFVGDFEAF
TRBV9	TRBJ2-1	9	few	ASSQSNEQF
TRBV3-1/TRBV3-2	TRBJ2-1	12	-	ASRLAGGHDEQF
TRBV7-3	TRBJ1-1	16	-	ASSLIPTGVGGNTEAF
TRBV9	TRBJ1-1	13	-	ASSVGDRGRTEAF
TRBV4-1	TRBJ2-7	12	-	ASSHTGFGYEQY
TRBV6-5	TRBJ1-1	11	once	ASHREINTEAF
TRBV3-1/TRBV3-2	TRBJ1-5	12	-	ASSAYTGGQPQH
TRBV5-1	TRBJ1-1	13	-	ASSFRDGLNTEAF
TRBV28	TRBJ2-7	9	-	VTTQSYEQY
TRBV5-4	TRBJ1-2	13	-	ASSLVGTGLYGYT
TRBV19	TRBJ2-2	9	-	ASSYTGELF
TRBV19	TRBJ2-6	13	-	ASSMGSSGANVLT
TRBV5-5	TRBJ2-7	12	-	ASRSGTGSYEQY
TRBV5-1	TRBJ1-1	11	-	ASSWGQDTEAF
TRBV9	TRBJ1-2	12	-	ASSVVTGRSGYT
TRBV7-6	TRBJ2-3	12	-	ASSPGRGTDTQY
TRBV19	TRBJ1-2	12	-	ASSISSQVKGYT
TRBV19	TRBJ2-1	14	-	ASRDFSRQGASEQF
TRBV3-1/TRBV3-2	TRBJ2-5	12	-	ASSQASAGEAQY
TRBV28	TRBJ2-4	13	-	ASSSGELAKNIQY
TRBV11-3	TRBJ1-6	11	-	ASSFSDNSPLH
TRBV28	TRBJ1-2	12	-	ASSLGGLPYGYT
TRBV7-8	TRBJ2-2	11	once	ASSPQGIGELF
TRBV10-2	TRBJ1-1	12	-	ASSYAGTNTEAF
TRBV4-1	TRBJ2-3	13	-	ASSQPGAGTDTQY
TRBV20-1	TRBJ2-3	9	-	SARTEDTQY
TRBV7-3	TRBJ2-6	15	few	ASSLGQGRAGANVLT
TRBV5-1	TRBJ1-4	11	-	ASSLTGSEKLF
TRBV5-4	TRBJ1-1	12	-	ASSSDAMNTEAF